This is a list of T cell receptor beta chains from one sample in a study of quantifying T cell responses using KT2 cells. TCRdb itself ran the UMI-ligation and nested PCR reads through MiXCR, one entry per CDR3 protein. The sample has around 44,000 distinct CDR3 sequences, about 17% seen once. Sequencing was carried out using PBMCs spiked with cells of the T cell clone KT2. The receptors come from a human donor. Both conserved end residues are part of each CDR3. A D gene is named only where the DNA matches it firmly. Part of the rows lack a size; the others show once, few, many or a class for expanded clones.

abundance	d_gene	v_gene	j_gene	CDR3aa	CDR3nt
few	TRBD1	TRBV2	TRBJ1-5	CASSYRGHSNQPQHF	TGTGCCAGCAGTTACAGGGGTCATAGCAATCAGCCCCAGCATTTT
once	NA	TRBV6-2/TRBV6-3	TRBJ1-2	CASSYSTALYGYTF	TGTGCCAGCAGCTACTCGACAGCCCTCTATGGCTACACCTTC
NA	TRBD2	TRBV10-3	TRBJ2-3	CAISVSIGLAVSTDSTDTQYF	TGTGCCATCAGTGTATCAATTGGACTAGCGGTATCTACGGATAGCACAGATACGCAGTATTTT
NA	TRBD1	TRBV7-9	TRBJ2-7	CASSPTGQGHEQYF	TGTGCCAGCTCCCCTACGGGACAGGGGCACGAGCAGTACTTC
many	NA	TRBV6-6	TRBJ2-3	CASSYSTTDTQYF	TGTGCCAGCAGTTATAGCACTACAGATACGCAGTATTTT
NA	NA	TRBV18	TRBJ2-5	CASSQEETQYF	TGTGCCAGCTCTCAGGAAGAGACCCAGTACTTC
NA	NA	TRBV9	TRBJ2-1	CASSVDNEQFF	TGTGCCAGCAGCGTAGACAATGAGCAGTTCTTC
NA	NA	TRBV6-6	TRBJ1-4	CASWGEKLFF	TGTGCCAGTTGGGGTGAAAAACTGTTTTTT
many	NA	TRBV18	TRBJ2-5	CASSPSQETQYF	TGTGCCAGCAGCCCTAGCCAAGAGACCCAGTACTTC
few	TRBD1	TRBV29-1	TRBJ1-1	CSVVRTGGNPEAFF	TGCAGCGTTGTCAGGACAGGGGGTAATCCTGAAGCTTTCTTT